This TCR beta chain stems from a study of cytomegalovirus exposure and HLA in healthy donors. Study context: The Caucasian-associated ancestry cluster contained more than 75% of the approximately 430 genotyped donors. Study outcomes and limitations: Using a false discovery rate of 0.05, a later analysis showed that 16,951 TCR beta sequences were associated with HLA alleles.

Between the trimmed V and J ends, which lost 4 bases and 0 bases, there was a span of 15 bases. Per germline, CDR1 SEHNR and CDR2 FQNEAQ (reference sequence). CDR3 size: 16 residues. The study ran its PCR with 60 Vbeta and 13 Jbeta primers. Measured with immunoSEQ multiplex PCR; TCRdb has only the in-frame clones, and not every one. The sample includes some 150,000 clones, roughly 77% of them seen just once. About this clone: Its target is unknown.

The chain employs TRBV7-9 and TRBJ1-1; D may be TRBD1 (5 bases). The sequence derives from a human donor in good health. Sequenced material: PBMCs. CDR3 in DNA: TGTGCCAGCAGCTCTCCATGGGGGGTTGTGAACACTGAAGCTTTCTTT. Translating it yields CASSSPWGVVNTEAFF.